The sequence of this TCR beta chain was determined in a study of neoadjuvant anti-PD-1 for oral cavity cancer. In the study overall: Patients without progression received a fourth nivolumab dose around day 43, then surgical resection on days 50-56.

These oral cavity squamous cell carcinomas were HPV-negative and locally advanced. V was trimmed by 3 bases and J by 3 bases, leaving 9 bases between them. CDR3 length equals 14 residues. Germline-derived CDR1 and CDR2 are MRHNA and SNTAGT. Profiling relied on immunoSEQ multiplex PCR, and the TCRdb table lists in-frame clones only, not all of them. The table has about 61,000 clones, approximately 79% seen once. This clonotype originated in a person between 35 and 79 years old with oral cavity squamous cell carcinoma. The sample here was PBMCs, taken before nivolumab (anti-PD-1) treatment. V is TRBV6-4 and J is TRBJ1-5; no clear D gene. CDR3 region: CASSEGNDNQPQHF. As DNA, the CDR3 is TGTGCCAGCAGTGAAGGCAATGACAATCAGCCCCAGCATTTT.